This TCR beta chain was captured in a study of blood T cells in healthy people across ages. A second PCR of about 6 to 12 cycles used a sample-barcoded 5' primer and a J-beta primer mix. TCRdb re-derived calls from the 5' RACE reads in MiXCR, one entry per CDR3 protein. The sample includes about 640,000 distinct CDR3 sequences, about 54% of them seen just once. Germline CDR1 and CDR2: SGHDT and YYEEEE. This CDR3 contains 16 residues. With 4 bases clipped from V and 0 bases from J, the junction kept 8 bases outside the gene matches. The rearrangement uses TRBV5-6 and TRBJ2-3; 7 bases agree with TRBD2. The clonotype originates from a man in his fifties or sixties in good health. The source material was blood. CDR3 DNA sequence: TGTGCCAGCAGCCGACGGCGGGGAGGGAGCACAGATACGCAGTATTTT. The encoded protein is CASSRRRGGSTDTQYF.